This TCR beta chain emerged from a study of OX40 agonist ivuxolimab in advanced cancers. Study information: Across the patients, intravenous ivuxolimab was delivered every 2 weeks at 0.01 to 10 mg/kg.

This table comes from immunoSEQ multiplex PCR, and its TCRdb copy is limited to in-frame clones, with some not included. The table shows roughly 79,000 clones, with roughly 92% occurring only once. Exclusion applied to patients with autoimmune disease history or systemic immunosuppression. Broader study findings: Still undetermined is the antigen specificity of the expanded peripheral T cells. Averaged across samples, CD8+ T cells carried more expanded clones than CD4+ did.

About this clone: Its antigen is undetermined.

The CDR3 contains 15 residues. Germline V gene lookup returns CDR1 SGHRS and CDR2 YFSETQ. V dropped 0 bases and J dropped 5 bases, with 14 bases sitting between them. This clonotype was sampled from an adult with an advanced solid tumor such as melanoma, head and neck, liver or kidney cancer. V usage is TRBV5-1 and J usage is TRBJ1-2, with D possibly matching TRBD1 (6 bases). The sequencing used CD4+ or CD8+ T cells sorted from blood, collected in a trial of the OX40 agonist ivuxolimab. CDR3 nucleotides: TGCGCCAGCAGCTTGGAGGCAGGGGCGTGGTATGGCTACACCTTC. Protein sequence: CASSLEAGAWYGYTF.